The present T cell receptor (beta chain) was sequenced within a study of beta chain features in type 1 diabetes (dated by TCRdb to the late 2010s). Concerning the study at large: Mean age, gender distribution, total cell number and subset yield were not different between patients and healthy donors. A total of 90 million to 120 million sorted cells were examined across all samples, and a strong correlation was observed between cell number per subset and RNA yield. The study compared the TCRB repertoires of sorted circulating CD4+ T cell subsets in recently diagnosed type 1 diabetes patients with those in matched healthy donors. Regulatory and stem cell-like memory subsets were isolated from only 8 patients and roughly eight healthy donors, whereas naive and central memory subsets came from all 30 or so donors. Overall results and qualifications from the work: Shorter templates might have been favored by PCR, but patient and control samples were amplified and corrected together, so both groups would have been affected equally by any skew. Type 1 diabetes patients showed a moderate but significant shortening of TCRB CDR3 length in all four CD4+ subsets. Because small numbers of individuals were included in the HLA sub-analyses, any influence of HLA type on TCRB rearrangement was left unresolved. Naive, central memory and regulatory TCRB repertoires appeared to be more alike among patients than among healthy donors. Fewer insertions and more nucleotide deletions at VDJ recombination sites were observed in patients with type 1 diabetes, implying thymic rearrangement abnormalities. Because cDNA was sequenced instead of genomic DNA, activated cells with high expression could be over-represented, although the groups did not differ in activation or CD3 levels.

The entire isolated RNA was reverse transcribed using the High Capacity cDNA Reverse Transcription Kit, and thus expressed TCRB transcripts were sequenced. Naive, central memory and regulatory T cell samples underwent deep immunoSEQ sequencing, averaging around 4 million total reads per sample. Sorted cells were lysed in RLT buffer and RNA was extracted with DNase-treated RNeasy Micro or Mini kits, depending on cell number. To prevent cross-contamination, each cell subset was processed individually, whereas patient and healthy donor samples were processed jointly. Using the immunoSEQ multiplex PCR, TCRB sequences were amplified from cDNA into 87-bp fragments spanning the CDR3 region. Amplicons were sequenced on the Illumina HiSeq platform. Per the original workflow: Synthetic template baselines were used to correct PCR bias computationally, reads within Hamming distance 2 were collapsed, and singletons that could not be merged were discarded. Reads were aligned against IMGT so that V, D and J genes, CDR3 length and insertions or deletions at six rearrangement sites could be assigned. Within each subset, clonotype counts were normalized to sorted cell number, and only after that were true diversity and Gini coefficients computed with the tcR R package. The overlap coefficient, calculated on TCRB nucleotide sequences, was used to quantify repertoire sharing. In its TCRdb copy, this immuneACCESS table keeps in-frame sequences only and misses some clones. Where compared with another copy, unresolved V genes explain less than half of these, and the others have no known cause. The DNA was the basis for D and trimming; V, J and clone size are from that table. The sample data list approximately 160,000 clones, and about 7.3% of these were observed just once. The ten largest make up less than 0.85% of the sample.

About this clone itself: The antigen this receptor binds is unknown. Base qualities are not at hand, and no much larger clone is one base apart.

Taken from the germline V gene, the CDR1 and CDR2 loops are SGHTA and FQGNSA. The germline ends are 11 bases apart after V is trimmed by 1 base and J by 8 bases. From the cysteine up to the phenylalanine, the CDR3 has a length of 13 residues. Left in the record is the CDR3 DNA by itself, 39 bases read in frame from the first base. Each donor gave one peripheral blood draw, about 110 mL on average, collected into heparinised tubes. A BD FACSAria II was used to sort naive, central memory, regulatory and stem cell-like memory CD4+ T cells with a panel that included CD45RO, CCR7, CD25, CD127, CD95 and CD27. Every sorted population had a purity above 95%. PBMCs were isolated right away by Lymphoprep density gradient centrifugation and were stained directly, without culture. So that batch effects would be minimized, each experiment stained and sorted samples in pairs, pairing one healthy donor with one patient.

The sequence came from a man aged 18 to 30 in good health. The V and J segments used are TRBV7-2 and TRBJ1-2; tentative D gene TRBD1, with 6 bases matching. The sample consisted of central memory CD4+ T cells from blood. The DNA sequence is as follows: TGTGCCAGCAGCTTAGTCCCTGGGGGCGGCTACACCTTC. It encodes CASSLVPGGGYTF.